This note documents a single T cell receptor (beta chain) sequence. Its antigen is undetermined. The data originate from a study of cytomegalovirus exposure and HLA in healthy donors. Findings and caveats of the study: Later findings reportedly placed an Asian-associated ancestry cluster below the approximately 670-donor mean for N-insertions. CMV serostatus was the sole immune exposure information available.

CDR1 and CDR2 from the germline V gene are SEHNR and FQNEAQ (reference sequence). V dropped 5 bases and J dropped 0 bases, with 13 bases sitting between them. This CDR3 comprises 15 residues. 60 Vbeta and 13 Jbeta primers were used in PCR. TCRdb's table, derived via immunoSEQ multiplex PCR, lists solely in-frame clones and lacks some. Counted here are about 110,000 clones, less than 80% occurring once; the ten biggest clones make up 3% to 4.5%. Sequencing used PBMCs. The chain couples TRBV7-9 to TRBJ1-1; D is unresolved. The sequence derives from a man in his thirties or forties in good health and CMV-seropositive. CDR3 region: CASSPQFVVNTEAFF. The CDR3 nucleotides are TGTGCCAGCAGCCCTCAGTTCGTGGTGAACACTGAAGCTTTCTTT.